This section outlines one T cell receptor (beta chain) sequence together with its context. This clonotype was observed at least ten times. Its binding antigen is unknown. Base qualities are missing; no much larger clone stands one base away. The data stem from a study of T cells in Graves' hyperthyroidism and ophthalmopathy (dated by TCRdb to between 2018 and 2021). Background on the whole study: Peripheral blood was sampled at the time of initial diagnosis, prior to any treatment. A discovery cohort of roughly 100 patients, about 43 with Graves' ophthalmopathy and approximately 60 with stable Graves' hyperthyroidism, was used to find distinguishing TCR V-J signatures. An independent validation cohort of around 19 hyperthyroidism patients and about 16 patients who later progressed to ophthalmopathy tested prospective prediction of ophthalmopathy. For training and testing, the roughly 97 patients in the discovery cohort were randomly divided in a 7:3 ratio. In addition, the study compared T-cell repertoires in thyroid tissue and in blood from roughly six Graves' hyperthyroidism patients. Once sampling was done, hyperthyroidism patients were given methimazole at a starting dose of 30 mg daily, whereas ophthalmopathy patients were given high-dose intravenous methylprednisolone. TCR Vbeta CDR3 sequencing of roughly 140 peripheral blood samples (under 45 ophthalmopathy, 75 to 80 hyperthyroidism and roughly 17 progressor patients) is reported in the paper.

The research as a whole found: Most expanded thyroid clonotypes (frequency above 0.001) were also detected in blood, a finding suggesting that blood repertoires may reflect thyroid immune responses. In validation, the model predicted progression to ophthalmopathy with approximately 70% sensitivity and less than 75% specificity, a median of 6.5 months before onset. In cross-validation, a model built on a 13 V-J signature told ophthalmopathy apart from stable hyperthyroidism with approximately 91% sensitivity and about 81% specificity, and in testing the same model reached 80%/75%. Sample size was not statistically predetermined, and investigators were not blinded to group allocation.

The TCR beta CDR3 regions were amplified from RNA transcripts. The first round of RT-PCR for the TCR CDR3 was performed with the HTBI primer set and the Qiagen OneStep RT-PCR kit. Libraries were constructed in a second round of multiplex PCR, after which size selection and purification were performed. Sequencing of the libraries was done on an Illumina HiSeq2000 using paired-end 100 bp reads. Regarding the original processing steps: SOAPnuke was used to process the raw data, throwing out any read that contained adapters or uncalled bases, had a mean Phred below 15, or lacked an exact constant-primer or identifier match. High-quality paired reads were merged using COPE v1.2.5, and each unique nucleotide sequence was defined as a clonotype. MiTCR v1.1 was used to align the clonotypes against IMGT TRBV, TRBD and TRBJ reference segments. Only V-J combinations with frequency above 0.0001, covering roughly 99% of repertoires, were analysed. The TCS score was defined as the ratio of F50 (clonal expansion) to E x V (chaos), calculated using BLOSUM62-based TCRdist between CDR3 peptides within each V-J. Welch's t-statistics and random forest reduced fewer than 600 V-J features to roughly 13, which were used in a naive Bayes classifier (R e1071). The similarity between thyroid and blood repertoires was quantified using the Morisita-Horn index. The public reads were reanalyzed by TCRdb: fastp trimming at Q25, MiXCR alignment, in-frame beta chains only. Rows with one shared CDR3 protein collapse into an entry with the most common genes and DNA. The V and J calls come from TCRdb's annotation, not from the publication. Here the sample has roughly 100,000 distinct CDR3 sequences; about 45% occur a single time. 20% to 30% of the sample is taken by the ten largest.

Stable Graves' hyperthyroidism was defined as no progression to ophthalmopathy during 18 months of follow-up. The hyperthyroidism patients were between 18 and 65 years old and newly diagnosed, with a disease duration of less than 2 months. Patients with uncontrolled infections, other autoimmune diseases, pregnancy or lactation were excluded. Diagnoses relied on clinical symptoms, serum thyroxine and TRAb, thyroid ultrasound and orbital computed tomography. PBMCs were isolated from 7.5 to 10 ml of fresh peripheral blood by Ficoll-Paque density gradient centrifugation. Total RNA was extracted with Trizol reagent, and quality was checked on an Agilent 2100 Bioanalyzer. The source of this sequence is a man aged 40-55 years with Graves' hyperthyroidism. The sequenced sample was blood.

The CDR3 reads CASSRDRGRGNEKLFF. The nucleotides read TGTGCCAGCAGCCGGGACAGGGGGCGCGGTAATGAAAAACTGTTTTTT. The V and J segments used are TRBV7-9 and TRBJ1-4; TRBD1 lines up with 12 middle nucleotides. From its cysteine to its phenylalanine, the CDR3 spans 16 amino acids. The entry retains the CDR3 DNA only, 48 bases that are in frame from base 1. CDR1 and CDR2 were assigned from the germline V gene (reference sequence) as SEHNR and FQNEAQ. At the junction V is shortened by 5 bases and J by 4 bases; bases outside the gene matches: 5.